The present T cell receptor beta chain was sequenced within a study of response to subunit inactivated influenza vaccine. Overall study results and limits: That few new T cells are recruited by each seasonal influenza vaccination was the authors' suggestion.

In its sample, this clonotype was seen a few times. The antigen remains undetermined. Using its own MiXCR run on the RT-PCR reads, TCRdb lists one record per CDR3 protein. The table shows hundreds of thousands of distinct CDR3 sequences, with about 25% occurring only once. The CDR3 spans 15 residues. Germline V gene sequence: CDR1 MNHNS, CDR2 SASEGT. V was cut by 6 bases and J by 5 bases, with 17 bases left in between. The gene calls are TRBV6-1 and TRBJ2-4, with D unclear. This specimen consisted of CD4+ T cells sorted from PBMCs, obtained roughly 5 days after vaccination. The sequence came from a man in his forties or fifties who received an inactivated influenza vaccine. The CDR3, as DNA: TGTGCCAGCAGCCAAAGGTCCCCCGCACAAAACATTCAGTACTTC. It specifies CASSQRSPAQNIQYF.